This TCR beta chain was documented in a study of blood T cells in healthy people across ages. A few counts support this clonotype. Then a second PCR, running roughly 7 to 12 cycles, was carried out with a sample-barcoded 5' primer and a J-beta primer mix. MiXCR, applied by TCRdb to the 5' RACE reads, yields one record per CDR3 protein. The sample carries about 780,000 distinct CDR3 sequences, 46% recorded once. V dropped 6 bases and J dropped 4 bases, with 12 bases sitting between them. The CDR3 runs to 13 residues. The germline V gene encodes CDR1 MDHEN and CDR2 SYDVKM. This sequence originates from a man aged 80 or over in good health. Sample: blood. The chain has TRBV28 and TRBJ1-1; weak D call: TRBD1 (5 bases). CDR3 sequence reads: CASRAGAGTEAFF. The CDR3, as DNA: TGTGCCAGCAGGGCTGGGGCGGGCACTGAAGCTTTCTTT. The variable domain in full, completed from reference TRBV28 and TRBJ1-1, reads DVKVTQSSRYLVKRTGEKVFLECVQDMDHENMFWYRQDPGLGLRLIYFSYDVKMKEKGDIPEGYSVSREKKERFSLILESASTNQTSMYLCASRAGAGTEAFFGQGTRLTVV.